The present T cell receptor beta chain was sequenced within a study of T cell repertoires in cytomegalovirus infection. Study context: Through public TCR beta signatures, both CMV infection and matching HLA type were indicated.

Trimming removed 3 bases at V and 0 bases at J, with 5 bases between. Germline CDR1 LNHDA, CDR2 SQIVND (reference sequence). There are 13 residues in the CDR3. A single record per CDR3 protein comes from TCRdb applying MiXCR to the reads. The sample holds a few hundred thousand distinct CDR3 sequences, approximately 40% seen once. A word on this clonotype: Its matching antigen is unknown.

The chain combines TRBV19 with TRBJ1-1; D not resolved. Sequencing was performed on cultured PBMCs, taken from culture after CMV antigen stimulation. The sequence derives from a human donor in good health (CMV status not recorded). Some clones in this sample may be carry-over from other donors' samples. In DNA, the CDR3 is TGTGCCAGTAGTATTTGGTTGAACACTGAAGCTTTCTTT. Its translation is CASSIWLNTEAFF.